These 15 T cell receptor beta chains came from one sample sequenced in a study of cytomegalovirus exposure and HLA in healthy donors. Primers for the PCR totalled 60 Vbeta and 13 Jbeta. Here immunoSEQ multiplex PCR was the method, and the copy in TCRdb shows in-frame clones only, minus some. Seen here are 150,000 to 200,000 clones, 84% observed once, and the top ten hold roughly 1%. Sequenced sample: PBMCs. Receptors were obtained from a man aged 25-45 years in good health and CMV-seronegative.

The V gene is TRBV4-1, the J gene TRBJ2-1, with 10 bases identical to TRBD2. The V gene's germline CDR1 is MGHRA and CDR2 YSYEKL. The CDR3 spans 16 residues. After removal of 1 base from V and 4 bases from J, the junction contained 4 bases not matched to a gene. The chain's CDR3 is CASSQGRTSGYNEQFF. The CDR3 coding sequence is TGCGCCAGCAGCCAAGGGAGGACTAGCGGTTACAATGAGCAGTTCTTC.

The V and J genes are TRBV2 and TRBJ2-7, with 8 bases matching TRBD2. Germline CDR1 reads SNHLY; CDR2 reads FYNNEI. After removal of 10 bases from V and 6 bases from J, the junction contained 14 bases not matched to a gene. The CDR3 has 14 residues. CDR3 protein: CATTSGTRLIEQYF. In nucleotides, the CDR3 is TGTGCCACTACATCGGGGACTAGGCTTATCGAGCAGTACTTC.

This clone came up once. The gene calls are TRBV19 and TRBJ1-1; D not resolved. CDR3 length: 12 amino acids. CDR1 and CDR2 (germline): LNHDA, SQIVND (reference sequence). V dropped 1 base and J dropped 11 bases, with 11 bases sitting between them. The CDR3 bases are TGTGCCAGTAGTATAGCCAAGGGAGTCGCTTTCTTT. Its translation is CASSIAKGVAFF.

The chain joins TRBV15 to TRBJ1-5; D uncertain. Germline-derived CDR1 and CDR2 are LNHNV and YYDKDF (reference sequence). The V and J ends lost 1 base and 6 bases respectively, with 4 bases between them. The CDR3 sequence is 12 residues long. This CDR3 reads CATSRGGQPQHF. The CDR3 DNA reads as TGTGCCACCAGCAGAGGAGGTCAGCCCCAGCATTTT.

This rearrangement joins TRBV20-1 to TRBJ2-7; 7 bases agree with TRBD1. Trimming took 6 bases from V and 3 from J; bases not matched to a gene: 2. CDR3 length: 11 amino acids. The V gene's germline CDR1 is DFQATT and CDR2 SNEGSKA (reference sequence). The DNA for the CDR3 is TGCAGTGCAGGACAGGTCTACGAGCAGTACTTC. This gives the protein CSAGQVYEQYF.

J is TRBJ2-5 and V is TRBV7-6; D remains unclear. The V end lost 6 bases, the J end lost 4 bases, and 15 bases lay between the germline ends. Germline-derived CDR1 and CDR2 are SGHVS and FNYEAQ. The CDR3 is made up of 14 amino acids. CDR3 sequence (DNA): TGTGCCAGCAGGTATACAATGGCAGGAGAGACCCAGTACTTC. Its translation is CASRYTMAGETQYF.

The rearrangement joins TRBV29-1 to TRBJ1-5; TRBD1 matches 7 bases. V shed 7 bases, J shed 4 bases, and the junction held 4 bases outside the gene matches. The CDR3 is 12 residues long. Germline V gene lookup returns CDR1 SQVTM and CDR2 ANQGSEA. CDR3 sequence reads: CSAIQGNQPQHF. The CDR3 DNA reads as TGCAGCGCAATACAGGGGAATCAGCCCCAGCATTTT.

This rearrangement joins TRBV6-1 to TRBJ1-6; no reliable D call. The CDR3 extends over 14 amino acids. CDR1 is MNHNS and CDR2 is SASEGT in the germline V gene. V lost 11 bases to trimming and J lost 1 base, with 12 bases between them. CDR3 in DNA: TGTGCCTCCCACCCGGGTTCCTATAATTCACCCCTCCACTTT. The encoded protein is CASHPGSYNSPLHF.

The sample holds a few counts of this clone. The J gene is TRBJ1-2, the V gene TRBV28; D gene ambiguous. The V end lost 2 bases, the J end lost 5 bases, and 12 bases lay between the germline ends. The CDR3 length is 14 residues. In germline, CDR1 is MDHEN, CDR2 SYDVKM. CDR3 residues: CASSLSRLEYGYTF. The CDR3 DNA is TGTGCCAGCAGTTTAAGCCGTTTGGAGTATGGCTACACCTTC.

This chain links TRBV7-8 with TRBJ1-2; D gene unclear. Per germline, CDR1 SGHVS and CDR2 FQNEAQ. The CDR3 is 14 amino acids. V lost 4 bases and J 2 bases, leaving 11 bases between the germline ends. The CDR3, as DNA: TGTGCCAGCAGCTCCTCCACGGGAAACTATGGCTACACCTTC. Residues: CASSSSTGNYGYTF.

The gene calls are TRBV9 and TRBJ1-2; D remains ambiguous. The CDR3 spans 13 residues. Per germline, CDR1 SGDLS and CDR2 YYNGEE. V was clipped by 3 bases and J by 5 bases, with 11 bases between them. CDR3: CASSARGRYGYTF. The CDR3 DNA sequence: TGTGCCAGCAGCGCGCGCGGGAGGTATGGCTACACCTTC.

For the CDR3, the DNA is TGTGCCAGCAGCGTTGCAGGTGATCACCACTCTGGAAACACCATATATTTT. This codes for CASSVAGDHHSGNTIYF. The rearrangement links TRBV9 to TRBJ1-3; D gene ambiguous. Looked up from germline, CDR1 is SGDLS and CDR2 is YYNGEE. Trimming pared 2 bases from V and 0 bases from J, leaving 15 bases between. This CDR3 has 17 amino acids.

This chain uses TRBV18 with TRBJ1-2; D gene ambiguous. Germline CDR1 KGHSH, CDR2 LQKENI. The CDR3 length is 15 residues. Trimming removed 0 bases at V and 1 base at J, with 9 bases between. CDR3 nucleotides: TGTGCCAGCTCACCACCTATGGGAGTTAACTATGGCTACACCTTC. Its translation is CASSPPMGVNYGYTF.

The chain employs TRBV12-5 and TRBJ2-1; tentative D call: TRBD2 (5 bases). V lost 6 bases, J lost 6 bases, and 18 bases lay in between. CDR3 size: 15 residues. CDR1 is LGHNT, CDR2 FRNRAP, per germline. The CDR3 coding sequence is TGTGCTAGTGGCTTGAGCGGCCCAAACCCCAATGAGCAGTTCTTC. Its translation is CASGLSGPNPNEQFF.

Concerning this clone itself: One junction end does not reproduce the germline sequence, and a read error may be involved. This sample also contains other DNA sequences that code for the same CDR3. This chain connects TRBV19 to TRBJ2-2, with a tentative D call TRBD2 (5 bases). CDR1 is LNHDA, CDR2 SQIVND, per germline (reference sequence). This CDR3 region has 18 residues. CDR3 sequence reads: CASSIRKAAGWFTGELFF. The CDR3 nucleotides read TGTGCCAGTAGTATCCGGAAGGCTGCGGGTTGGTTTACCGGAGAGCTGTTTTTT.